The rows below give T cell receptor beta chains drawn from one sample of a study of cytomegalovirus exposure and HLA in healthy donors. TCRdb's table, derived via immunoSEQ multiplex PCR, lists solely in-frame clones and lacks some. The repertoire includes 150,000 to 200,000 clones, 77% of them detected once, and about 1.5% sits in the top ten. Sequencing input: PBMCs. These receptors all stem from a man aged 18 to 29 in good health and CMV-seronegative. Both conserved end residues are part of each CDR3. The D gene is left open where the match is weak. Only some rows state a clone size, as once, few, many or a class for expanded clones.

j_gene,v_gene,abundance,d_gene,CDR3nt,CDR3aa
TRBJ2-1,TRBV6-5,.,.,TGTGCCAGCAGTTCCAGCGCCGGTCAACACAATGAGCAGTTCTTC,CASSSSAGQHNEQFF
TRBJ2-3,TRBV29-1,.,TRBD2,TGCAGCGTTGCCCCACACCTAGCGGGGGGGCGGACAGATACGCAGTATTTT,CSVAPHLAGGRTDTQYF
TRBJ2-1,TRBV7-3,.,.,TGTGCCAGCAGCATAGGCGGGACTCAAAATGAGCAGTTCTTC,CASSIGGTQNEQFF
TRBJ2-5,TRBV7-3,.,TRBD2,TGTGCCAGCAGCTTGGGTGCGGGAGTCGAAGGAGAGACCCAGTACTTC,CASSLGAGVEGETQYF
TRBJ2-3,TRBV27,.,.,TGTGCCAGCAAGGGACACGTCACAGATACGCAGTATTTT,CASKGHVTDTQYF
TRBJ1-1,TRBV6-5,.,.,TGTGCCAGCAGTTACCTCTCGGGCAGGGGTCACACTGAAGCTTTCTTT,CASSYLSGRGHTEAFF
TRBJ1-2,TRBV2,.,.,TGTGCCAGCAGTAGGGACATACTATTGGGGGGCTACACCTTC,CASSRDILLGGYTF
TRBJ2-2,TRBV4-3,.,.,TGCGCCAGCAGCCAAAGGAAGGTCTTAAAGGGGTTGTACACCGGGGAGCTGTTTTTT,CASSQRKVLKGLYTGELFF
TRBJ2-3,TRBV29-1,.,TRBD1,TGCAGCGTAGACAGACGGGGACAGGGTAGGTCAGATACGCAGTATTTT,CSVDRRGQGRSDTQYF
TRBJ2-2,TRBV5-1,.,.,TGCGCCAGCAGCTTGACGGCAGGCACCGGGGAGCTGTTTTTT,CASSLTAGTGELFF
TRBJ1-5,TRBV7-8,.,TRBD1,TGTGCCAGCAGCGCCCGGGACAGGGGGCGCAATCAGCCCCAGCATTTT,CASSARDRGRNQPQHF
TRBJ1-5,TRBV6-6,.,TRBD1,TGTGCCAGCAGCCCCGGGACAGGGGTTCAGCCCCAGCATTTT,CASSPGTGVQPQHF
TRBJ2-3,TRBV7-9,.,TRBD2,TGTGCCAGCAGCCAAGGACTAGCAATCGGGATAGATACGCAGTATTTT,CASSQGLAIGIDTQYF
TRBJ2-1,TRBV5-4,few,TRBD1,TGTGCCAGCAGCCCGATGACAGGGTGGCATGAGCAGTTCTTC,CASSPMTGWHEQFF
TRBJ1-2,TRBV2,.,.,TGTGCCACGACAGACGACGGGTATGGCTACACCTTC,CATTDDGYGYTF
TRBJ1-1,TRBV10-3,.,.,TGTGCCATCAGTGACGGTAGCGGGGAGAACACTGAAGCTTTCTTT,CAISDGSGENTEAFF
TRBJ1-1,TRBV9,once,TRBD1,TGTGCCAGCAGCGGACAGGGTAGGAACACTGAAGCTTTCTTT,CASSGQGRNTEAFF
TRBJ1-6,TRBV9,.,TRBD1,TGTGCCAGCAGCGTACTTCAGGGGGATTCACCCCTCCACTTT,CASSVLQGDSPLHF